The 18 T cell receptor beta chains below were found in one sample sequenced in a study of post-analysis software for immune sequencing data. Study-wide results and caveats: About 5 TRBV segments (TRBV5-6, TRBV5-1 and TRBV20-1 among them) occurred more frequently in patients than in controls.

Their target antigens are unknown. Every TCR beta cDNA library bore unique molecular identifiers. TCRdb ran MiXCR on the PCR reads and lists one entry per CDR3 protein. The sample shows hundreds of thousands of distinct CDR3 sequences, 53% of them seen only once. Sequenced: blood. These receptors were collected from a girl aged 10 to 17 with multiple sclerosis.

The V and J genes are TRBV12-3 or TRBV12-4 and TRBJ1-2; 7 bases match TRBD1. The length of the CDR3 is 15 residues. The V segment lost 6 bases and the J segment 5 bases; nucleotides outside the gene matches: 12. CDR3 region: CASSRPSQGGYGYTF. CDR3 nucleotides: TGTGCCAGCAGCCGACCTAGTCAGGGGGGGTATGGCTACACCTTC.

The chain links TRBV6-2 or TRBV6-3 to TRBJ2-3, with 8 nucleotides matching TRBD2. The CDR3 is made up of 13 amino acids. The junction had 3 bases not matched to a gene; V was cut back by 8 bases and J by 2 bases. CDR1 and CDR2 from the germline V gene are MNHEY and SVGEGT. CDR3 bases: TGTGCCAGCCATAGCGGGAACACAGATACGCAGTATTTT. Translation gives CASHSGNTDTQYF.

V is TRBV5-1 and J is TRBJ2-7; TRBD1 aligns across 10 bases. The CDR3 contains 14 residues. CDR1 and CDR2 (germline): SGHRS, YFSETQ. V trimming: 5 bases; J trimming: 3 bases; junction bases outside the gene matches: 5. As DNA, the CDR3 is TGCGCCAGCAGGACAGGGGGCATGGGCTACGAGCAGTACTTC. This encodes CASRTGGMGYEQYF.

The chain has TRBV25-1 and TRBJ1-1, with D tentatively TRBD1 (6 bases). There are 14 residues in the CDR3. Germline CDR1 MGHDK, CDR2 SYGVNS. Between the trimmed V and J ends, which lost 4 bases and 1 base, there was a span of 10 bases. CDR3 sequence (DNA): TGTGCCAGCAGTGTGCAGGGGAGGAACACTGAAGCTTTCTTT. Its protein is CASSVQGRNTEAFF.

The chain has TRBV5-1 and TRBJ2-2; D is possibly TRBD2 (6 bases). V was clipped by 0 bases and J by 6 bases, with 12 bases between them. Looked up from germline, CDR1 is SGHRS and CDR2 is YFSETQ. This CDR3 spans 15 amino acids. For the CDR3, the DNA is TGCGCCAGCAGCTTGGCGTCAGGGAGGTCCGGGGAGCTGTTTTTT. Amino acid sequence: CASSLASGRSGELFF.

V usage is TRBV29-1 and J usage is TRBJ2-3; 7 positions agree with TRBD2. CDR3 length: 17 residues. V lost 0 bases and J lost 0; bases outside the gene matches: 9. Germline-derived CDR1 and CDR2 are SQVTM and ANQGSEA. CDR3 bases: TGCAGCGTTGAAGACCCGGGCGGCGGGAGAAGCACAGATACGCAGTATTTT. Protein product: CSVEDPGGGRSTDTQYF.

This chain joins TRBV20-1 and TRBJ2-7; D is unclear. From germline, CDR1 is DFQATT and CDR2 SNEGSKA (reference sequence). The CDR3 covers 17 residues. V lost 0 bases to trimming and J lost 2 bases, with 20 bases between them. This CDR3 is CSARDQSEPRPTYEQYF. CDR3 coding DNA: TGCAGTGCTAGAGATCAAAGCGAACCGCGACCTACCTACGAGCAGTACTTC.

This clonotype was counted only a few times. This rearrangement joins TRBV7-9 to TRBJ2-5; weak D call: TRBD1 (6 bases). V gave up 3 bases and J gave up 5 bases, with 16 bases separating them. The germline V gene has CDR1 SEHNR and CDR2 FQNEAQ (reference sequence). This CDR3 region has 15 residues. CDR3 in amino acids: CASSLTTGLGETQYF. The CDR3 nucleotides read TGTGCCAGCAGCTTGACGACAGGTCTGGGCGAGACCCAGTACTTC.

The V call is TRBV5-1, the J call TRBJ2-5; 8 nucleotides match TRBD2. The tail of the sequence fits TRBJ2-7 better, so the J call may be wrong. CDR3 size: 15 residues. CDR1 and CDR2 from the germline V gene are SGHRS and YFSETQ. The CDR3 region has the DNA TGCGCCAGCAGCTTGGAAGGCGGGAGGCACTACGAGCAGTACTTC. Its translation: CASSLEGGRHYEQYF.

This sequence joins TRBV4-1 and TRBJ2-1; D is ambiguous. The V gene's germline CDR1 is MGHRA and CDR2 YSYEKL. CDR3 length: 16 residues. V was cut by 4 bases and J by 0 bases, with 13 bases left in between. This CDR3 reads CASSPGPTSSYNEQFF. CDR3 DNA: TGCGCCAGCAGCCCTGGTCCGACGAGCTCCTACAATGAGCAGTTCTTC.

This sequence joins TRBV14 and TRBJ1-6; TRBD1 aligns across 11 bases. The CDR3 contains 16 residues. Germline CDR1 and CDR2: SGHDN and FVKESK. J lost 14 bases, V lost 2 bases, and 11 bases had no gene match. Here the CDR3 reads CASSQRPGQGGLSLHF. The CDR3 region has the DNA TGTGCCAGCAGCCAACGGCCGGGACAGGGGGGTTTGTCCCTCCACTTT. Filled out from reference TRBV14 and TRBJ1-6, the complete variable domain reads EAGVTQFPSHSVIEKGQTVTLRCDPISGHDNLYWYRRVMGKEIKFLLHFVKESKQDESGMPNNRFLAERTGGTYSTLKVQPAELEDSGVYFCASSQRPGQGGLSLHFGNGTRLTVT.

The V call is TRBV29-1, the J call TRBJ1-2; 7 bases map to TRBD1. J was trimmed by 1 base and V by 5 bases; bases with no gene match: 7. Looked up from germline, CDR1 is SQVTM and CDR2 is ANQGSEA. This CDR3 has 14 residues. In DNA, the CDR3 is TGCAGCGTTTCATCCGGACAGGTTAACTATGGCTACACCTTC. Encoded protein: CSVSSGQVNYGYTF.

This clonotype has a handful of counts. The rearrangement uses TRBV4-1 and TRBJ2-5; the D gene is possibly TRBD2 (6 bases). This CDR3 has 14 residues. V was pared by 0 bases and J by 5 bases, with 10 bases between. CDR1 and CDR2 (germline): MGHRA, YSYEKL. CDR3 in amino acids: CASSQDGSGETQYF. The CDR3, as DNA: TGCGCCAGCAGCCAAGATGGCAGCGGGGAGACCCAGTACTTC.

The CDR3 loop reads CAISLPGQRYEQYF. The CDR3 coding sequence is TGTGCCATCAGTTTACCGGGACAGAGATACGAGCAGTACTTC. The chain couples TRBV10-3 to TRBJ2-7, with 7 bases identical to TRBD1. The V and J ends lost 5 bases and 4 bases, in that order; junction bases with no gene match: 8. In germline, CDR1 is ENHRY, CDR2 SYGVKD. This CDR3 has 14 amino acids.

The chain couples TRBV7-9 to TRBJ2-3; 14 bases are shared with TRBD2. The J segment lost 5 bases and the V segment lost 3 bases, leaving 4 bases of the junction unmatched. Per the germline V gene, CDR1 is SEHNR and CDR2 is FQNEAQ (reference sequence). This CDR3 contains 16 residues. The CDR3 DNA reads TGTGCCAGCAGCTTGACTAGCGGGAGGGCCGGAGATACGCAGTATTTT. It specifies CASSLTSGRAGDTQYF.

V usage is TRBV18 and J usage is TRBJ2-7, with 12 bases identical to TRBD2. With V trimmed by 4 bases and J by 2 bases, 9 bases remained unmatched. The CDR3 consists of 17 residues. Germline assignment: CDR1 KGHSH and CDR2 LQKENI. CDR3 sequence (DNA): TGTGCCAGCTCACTTCTCCCACTAGCGGGAGGTCCCTACGAGCAGTACTTC. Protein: CASSLLPLAGGPYEQYF. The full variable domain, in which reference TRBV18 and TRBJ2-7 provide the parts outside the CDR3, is NAGVMQNPRHLVRRRGQEARLRCSPMKGHSHVYWYRQLPEEGLKFMVYLQKENIIDESGMPKERFSAEFPKEGPSILRIQQVVRGDSAAYFCASSLLPLAGGPYEQYFGPGTRLTVT.

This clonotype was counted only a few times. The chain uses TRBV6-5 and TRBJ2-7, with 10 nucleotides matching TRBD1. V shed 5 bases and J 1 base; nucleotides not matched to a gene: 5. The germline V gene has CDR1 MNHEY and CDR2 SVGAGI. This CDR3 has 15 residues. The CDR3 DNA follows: TGTGCCAGCAGTCGAGACAGGGGGCTTTCCTACGAGCAGTACTTC. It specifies CASSRDRGLSYEQYF.

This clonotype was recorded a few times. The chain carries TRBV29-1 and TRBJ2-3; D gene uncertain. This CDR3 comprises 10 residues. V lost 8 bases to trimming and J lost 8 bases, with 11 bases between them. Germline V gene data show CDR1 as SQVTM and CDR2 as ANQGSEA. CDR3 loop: CSTLQATQYF. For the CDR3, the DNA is TGCAGCACCCTACAAGCTACGCAGTATTTT.